These 26 T cell receptor beta chains originate from one sample sequenced in a study of vaccination and CD4 T cells after COVID-19. The treatment denotes: roughly 10-day PBMC culture with coronavirus spike peptide pools or control peptides (ViraFEST assay). No antigen is known for these receptors. Oncomine TCR Beta short-read sequencing was applied to DNA from cultured CD4+ T cells. TCRdb reanalysed the PCR reads using MiXCR and keeps one entry per CDR3 protein. The table shows roughly 20,000 distinct CDR3 sequences, with around 50% occurring only once. Input material: CD4+ T cells from blood, cultured in vitro. Source of these receptors: a human donor who had recovered from COVID-19.

This clonotype turned up a few times. The rearrangement links TRBV24-1 to TRBJ2-1; 8 bases match TRBD1. V lost 5 bases, J lost 0 bases, and 5 bases stayed unmatched. This CDR3 is 16 amino acids long. Germline loops: CDR1 KGHDR, CDR2 SFDVKD. The CDR3: CATSAVTGASYNEQFF. CDR3 DNA sequence: TGTGCCACCAGTGCTGTGACAGGGGCCTCCTACAATGAGCAGTTCTTC.

The V and J genes are TRBV29-1 and TRBJ2-7; D is ambiguous. The CDR3 is made up of 11 amino acids. Germline lookup yields CDR1 SQVTM and CDR2 ANQGSEA. V lost 3 bases and J lost 5, with 8 bases in between. CDR3 amino acids: CSVDRHDEQYF. CDR3 in DNA: TGCAGCGTTGACAGGCACGACGAGCAGTACTTC.

The J gene is TRBJ2-1, the V gene TRBV6-2 or TRBV6-3; 8 nucleotides match TRBD2. The CDR3 sequence is 17 residues long. Trimming took 0 bases from V and 10 from J; bases not matched to a gene: 14. Germline V gene lookup returns CDR1 MNHEY and CDR2 SVGEGT. Here the CDR3 reads CASSYSSGTRPSPEQFF. The DNA of the CDR3 is TGTGCCAGCAGTTACTCGTCCGGGACTAGACCCTCCCCGGAGCAGTTCTTC.

The rearrangement joins TRBV20-1 to TRBJ2-1; D is unresolved. V was trimmed by 3 bases and J by 0 bases, leaving 6 bases between them. The CDR3 is made up of 13 amino acids. Germline V gene lookup returns CDR1 DFQATT and CDR2 SNEGSKA (reference sequence). CDR3 DNA: TGCAGTGCTAGCCAGAGCTCCTACAATGAGCAGTTCTTC. It is translated as CSASQSSYNEQFF.

V and J are TRBV7-3 and TRBJ1-6, with 7 bases lining up with TRBD1. CDR3 length: 16 residues. Germline V CDR1 and CDR2: SGHTA, FQGTGA. J was trimmed by 5 bases and V by 1 base; bases with no gene match: 5. The CDR3: CASSLKAGGHNSPLHF. CDR3 DNA: TGTGCCAGCAGCTTAAAGGCAGGGGGGCATAATTCACCCCTCCACTTT.

The genes are TRBV10-3 and TRBJ2-1, with D uncertain. Per germline, CDR1 ENHRY and CDR2 SYGVKD. Between the trimmed V and J ends, which lost 8 bases and 3 bases, there was a span of 5 bases. The CDR3 runs to 11 residues. The CDR3 nucleotides read TGTGCCATCCGAGACTACAATGAGCAGTTCTTC. Its protein product is CAIRDYNEQFF.

This rearrangement joins TRBV11-3 to TRBJ1-3; 9 nucleotides align to TRBD1. V shed 1 base, J shed 7 bases, and the junction held 11 bases outside the gene matches. Looked up from germline, CDR1 is SGHNT and CDR2 is YENEEA. There are 17 residues in the CDR3. In nucleotides, the CDR3 is TGTGCCAGCAGCTTAGTCCGACCGGGACAGGGTTTTAACACCATATATTTT. As protein: CASSLVRPGQGFNTIYF.

V usage is TRBV20-1 and J usage is TRBJ1-5, with D perhaps TRBD1 (5 bases). V lost 2 bases to trimming and J lost 4 bases, with 15 bases between them. This CDR3 comprises 15 residues. Germline values: CDR1 DFQATT, CDR2 SNEGSKA (reference sequence). The CDR3 here is CSARPRPGPNQPQHF. The CDR3 DNA is TGCAGTGCTAGACCCCGTCCGGGACCAAATCAGCCCCAGCATTTT.

The chain has TRBV30 and TRBJ2-4; the D is unclear. Trimming left V 1 base short and J 6 bases short, with 7 bases between. The CDR3 runs to 12 residues. Germline V gives CDR1 GTSNPN, CDR2 SVGIG (reference sequence). CDR3 in DNA: TGTGCCTGGAGTGACCCCTCAAACATTCAGTACTTC. It translates to CAWSDPSNIQYF.

The rearrangement links TRBV10-3 to TRBJ2-1; D is ambiguous. The CDR3 covers 16 residues. Germline lookup yields CDR1 ENHRY and CDR2 SYGVKD. Trimming cost V 0 bases and J 9 bases, with 18 bases left between them. DNA of the CDR3: TGTGCCATCAGTGAGTCCTTGGGCCAGGCTTTTAGTGAGCAGTTCTTC. Amino acids: CAISESLGQAFSEQFF.

The chain is built from TRBV6-1 and TRBJ2-5; 8 positions agree with TRBD1. This CDR3 is 15 amino acids long. J was trimmed by 5 bases and V by 4 bases; bases with no gene match: 9. The germline gives CDR1 MNHNS, CDR2 SASEGT. CDR3 amino acids: CASSAKTGERETQYF. The CDR3, as DNA: TGTGCCAGCAGTGCTAAGACAGGGGAGAGGGAGACCCAGTACTTC.

CDR3 loop: CSARVGQGAYNEQFF. The CDR3 nucleotides read TGCAGTGCTAGAGTGGGGCAGGGGGCCTACAATGAGCAGTTCTTC. V is TRBV20-1 and J is TRBJ2-1; 7 bases fit TRBD1. CDR1 and CDR2 from the germline V gene are DFQATT and SNEGSKA (reference sequence). V was pared by 1 base and J by 2 bases, with 5 bases of the junction left unmatched. The CDR3 runs 15 residues.

V is TRBV19 and J is TRBJ1-1; TRBD1 matches 9 bases. Trimming at V came to 10 bases and at J to 7 bases, leaving 13 bases not matched to a gene. CDR3 size: 14 residues. Germline values: CDR1 LNHDA, CDR2 SQIVND (reference sequence). CDR3 nucleotides: TGTGCCACTCGGACAGGGGCGCTTAGCGGTGAAGCTTTCTTT. Amino acids: CATRTGALSGEAFF. The variable domain in full, with the rest retrieved from reference TRBV19 and TRBJ1-1, is DGGITQSPKYLFRKEGQNVTLSCEQNLNHDAMYWYRQDPGQGLRLIYYSQIVNDFQKGDIAEGYSVSREKKESFPLTVTSAQKNPTAFYLCATRTGALSGEAFFGQGTRLTVV.

This chain uses TRBV19 with TRBJ1-1; D is unclear. V dropped 3 bases and J dropped 5 bases, with 10 bases sitting between them. This CDR3 is 13 amino acids long. The germline V gene has CDR1 LNHDA and CDR2 SQIVND (reference sequence). The CDR3 loop is CASSMEGDTEAFF. The CDR3 DNA reads as TGTGCCAGTAGTATGGAGGGTGATACTGAAGCTTTCTTT.

This clonotype showed up just a few times. One end of the junction varies from germline; a read error may be responsible. The V gene is TRBV28, the J gene TRBJ1-2; perhaps TRBD1 as D (5 bases). In germline, CDR1 is MDHEN, CDR2 SYDVKM. The CDR3 runs to 17 residues. The CDR3 reads CASSLTGREQSNSGYTF. In nucleotides, the CDR3 is TGTGCCAGCAGTTTAACGGGCAGGGAGCAATCGAACTCTGGCTACACCTTC.

This rearrangement joins TRBV18 to TRBJ1-2; D gene unclear. Trimming pared 2 bases from V and 8 bases from J, leaving 18 bases between. Germline lookup yields CDR1 KGHSH and CDR2 LQKENI. The CDR3 is 15 residues long. CDR3 coding DNA: TGTGCCAGCTCACCAGCGGCCGATCCCTCCGGCGGCTACACCTTC. This gives the protein CASSPAADPSGGYTF.

This chain links TRBV6-5 with TRBJ2-3; D unclear. CDR1 is MNHEY and CDR2 is SVGAGI in the germline V gene. The CDR3 spans 14 residues. The V end lost 2 bases, the J end lost 5 bases, and 11 bases lay between the germline ends. The CDR3 bases are TGTGCCAGCAGTTACGACCCTGTGGGAGATACGCAGTATTTT. Its translation is CASSYDPVGDTQYF.

The sample holds a few counts of this clonotype. The V call is TRBV5-1, the J call TRBJ2-7, with 7 bases matching TRBD2. Losses at the gene ends were 0 bases for V and 3 bases for J; bases not matched to a gene: 6. The CDR3 loop spans 15 amino acids. Per germline, CDR1 SGHRS and CDR2 YFSETQ. CDR3 amino acids: CASSLGLAEYYEQYF. Written as DNA, the CDR3 is TGCGCCAGCAGCTTGGGGCTAGCGGAATACTACGAGCAGTACTTC.

The chain is built from TRBV29-1 and TRBJ1-5; TRBD1 matches 8 bases. J lost 11 bases, V lost 7 bases, and 7 bases had no gene match. The length of the CDR3 is 11 residues. Looked up from germline, CDR1 is SQVTM and CDR2 is ANQGSEA. CDR3 DNA sequence: TGCAGCGCCACAGGGGGACAGGCCCAGCATTTT. Encoded protein: CSATGGQAQHF.

This clonotype was recorded a few times. The V call is TRBV20-1, the J call TRBJ1-1; possibly TRBD1 for D (6 bases). Germline V gene sequence: CDR1 DFQATT, CDR2 SNEGSKA (reference sequence). Deletions cut 6 bases from V and 3 bases from J, with 14 bases between. This CDR3 region has 13 residues. The DNA for the CDR3 is TGCAGTGCAATTAGGGGGGGGGACACTGAAGCTTTCTTT. It yields the protein CSAIRGGDTEAFF.

There are a few counts of this clonotype. The chain is built from TRBV15 and TRBJ1-2, with 10 bases aligning to TRBD1. CDR3 length equals 14 residues. Trimming cost V 1 base and J 8 bases; bases outside gene matches: 4. Germline V lookup: CDR1 LNHNV, CDR2 YYDKDF (reference sequence). The CDR3 bases are TGTGCCACCAGCAGAGTGGGGACAGGGGCCGGCTACACCTTC. Protein: CATSRVGTGAGYTF.

This clonotype has only a few counts. The V gene is TRBV28, the J gene TRBJ1-4, with a possible D match to TRBD1 (5 bases). The V and J ends lost 3 bases and 8 bases respectively, with 10 bases between them. The germline CDR1 and CDR2 sequences are MDHEN and SYDVKM. This CDR3 region has 13 residues. The CDR3 reads CASSLGGREKLFF. Written as DNA, the CDR3 is TGTGCCAGCAGTTTGGGGGGTCGGGAAAAACTGTTTTTT.

In its sample, this clonotype was seen a few times. The chain carries TRBV19 and TRBJ2-7, with D unclear. Trimming took 1 base from V and 6 from J, leaving 7 bases between them. The germline V gene encodes CDR1 LNHDA and CDR2 SQIVND (reference sequence). The CDR3 extends over 12 amino acids. The DNA for the CDR3 is TGTGCCAGTAGTATAGTTAACGGCGAGCAGTACTTC. Translated: CASSIVNGEQYF.

This clonotype was found a few times. The V call is TRBV2, the J call TRBJ1-5; D is possibly TRBD1 (6 bases). Trimming took off 3 bases at V and 6 bases at J, with 12 bases between the two ends. The germline gives CDR1 SNHLY, CDR2 FYNNEI. This CDR3 has 14 amino acids. CDR3 in amino acids: CASSEGGAGQPQHF. In nucleotides, the CDR3 is TGTGCCAGCAGTGAGGGGGGGGCTGGTCAGCCCCAGCATTTT. The full variable domain, with the rest looked up from reference TRBV2 and TRBJ1-5, is EPEVTQTPSHQVTQMGQEVILRCVPISNHLYFYWYRQILGQKVEFLVSFYNNEISEKSEIFDDQFSVERPDGSNFTLKIRSTKLEDSAMYFCASSEGGAGQPQHFGDGTRLSIL.

J is TRBJ1-2 and V is TRBV7-9, with 8 bases lining up with TRBD1. Trimming cost V 3 bases and J 3 bases; bases outside gene matches: 3. CDR3 length: 14 amino acids. Germline V gene lookup returns CDR1 SEHNR and CDR2 FQNEAQ (reference sequence). CDR3 DNA: TGTGCCAGCAGCTTTGGACAGGGATACTATGGCTACACCTTC. It translates to CASSFGQGYYGYTF.

This clonotype occurred once. The chain joins TRBV10-3 to TRBJ1-2; D is perhaps TRBD1 (5 bases). CDR3 length: 12 residues. V shed 11 bases and J shed 4 bases, with 14 bases lying between them. CDR1 ENHRY and CDR2 SYGVKD come from the germline V gene. The CDR3 sequence: CAVIRDGYGYTF. In DNA, the CDR3 is TGTGCCGTGATCCGGGACGGCTATGGCTACACCTTC.